This TCR beta chain was obtained from a study of shared clonotypes between healthy human individuals. Study-wide points: Naive subsets usually exceeded memory subsets in estimated richness. In several donors, around 4.8% of naive CD4 clonotypes appeared in common.

About this clone: Its cognate antigen is unknown.

TCRdb keeps only in-frame clones here, not all; method: immunoSEQ multiplex PCR. The repertoire holds a few million clones, with 85% to 95% as singletons. The germline gives CDR1 MNHEY, CDR2 SMNVEV (reference sequence). With 5 bases clipped from V and 0 bases from J, the junction kept 12 bases outside the gene matches. The CDR3 is made up of 19 amino acids. The source material was naive CD4+ T cells sorted from blood. The subset was: CD45RA+ positively selected. The chain carries TRBV27 and TRBJ1-6, with TRBD1 matching 8 bases. The origin of this receptor is a man aged 18 to 35 in good health. CDR3 loop: CASSRIGTGVNSYNSPLHF. The CDR3 region has the DNA TGTGCCAGCAGTCGGATTGGGACAGGTGTAAACTCCTATAATTCACCCCTCCACTTT.